This T cell receptor (beta chain) is from a study of CD8 T cells in Susac syndrome. Reverse transcription used about 0.45 to 1 ug RNA and random hexamers. TCRdb reprocessed the immunoSEQ multiplex PCR reads with MiXCR, giving one entry per CDR3 protein. The sample carries approximately 190,000 distinct CDR3 sequences, 85% to 95% recorded once. This clonotype originated in a human donor with Susac syndrome. The sample comprised CD8+ T cells from PBMCs.

CDR3 DNA: TGCAGTGCTAGATTCCTTACTGAGGAGGGCAATCAGCCCCAGCATTTT. This codes for CSARFLTEEGNQPQHF. The genes are TRBV20-1 and TRBJ1-5; D call uncertain. CDR1 is DFQATT and CDR2 is SNEGSKA in the germline V gene (reference sequence). V lost 2 bases, J lost 2 bases, and 16 bases lay in between. The CDR3 spans 16 residues.